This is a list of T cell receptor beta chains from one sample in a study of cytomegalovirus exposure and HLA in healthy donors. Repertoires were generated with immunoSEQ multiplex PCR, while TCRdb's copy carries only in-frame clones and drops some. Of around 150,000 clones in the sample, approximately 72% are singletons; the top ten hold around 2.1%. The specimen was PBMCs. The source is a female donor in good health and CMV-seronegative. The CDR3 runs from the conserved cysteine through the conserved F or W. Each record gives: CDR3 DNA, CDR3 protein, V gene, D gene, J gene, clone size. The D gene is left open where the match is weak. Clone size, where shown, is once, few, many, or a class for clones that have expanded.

TGTGCCAGCAGTGACCCAGGGTGGACCGCGACCCCGTACTTC	CASSDPGWTATPYF	TRBV2	-	TRBJ2-5	-
TGCGCCAGCAGCTTGGGCTGGTCCTACGAGCAGTACTTC	CASSLGWSYEQYF	TRBV5-1	-	TRBJ2-7	few
TGTGCCAGCAGCTTGGCCGGGACAAATCAGCCCCAGCATTTT	CASSLAGTNQPQHF	TRBV5-4	-	TRBJ1-5	-
TGCAGCGTCCCCTGGACTAGTCTAGATACGCAGTATTTT	CSVPWTSLDTQYF	TRBV29-1	TRBD2	TRBJ2-3	-
TGTGCCAGCAGTGAAGGGTGGGCTAGCGGGGGGGAAGAGACCCAGTACTTC	CASSEGWASGGEETQYF	TRBV2	TRBD2	TRBJ2-5	-
TGTGCCAGCAGTGGGGCAGGGGGTTGGGTCACTGAAGCTTTCTTT	CASSGAGGWVTEAFF	TRBV27	TRBD1	TRBJ1-1	-
TGTGCCAGCAGCTCACGACTAGCGGGAGGGCAAAATGAGCAGTTCTTC	CASSSRLAGGQNEQFF	TRBV5-6	TRBD2	TRBJ2-1	-
TGTGCCAGCAGTCCCCCGGGAGGGTATAGCAATCAGCCCCAGCATTTT	CASSPPGGYSNQPQHF	TRBV28	-	TRBJ1-5	-
TGTGCCTGGGACAGGGTTGGTGGCTACACCTTC	CAWDRVGGYTF	TRBV30	TRBD1	TRBJ1-2	-
TGTGCCAGCAGCCTGGCGCGGGGAAGCACAGATACGCAGTATTTT	CASSLARGSTDTQYF	TRBV7-9	-	TRBJ2-3	-
TGTGCCAGCAGTGACACGGACAGGTTAGATGGCTACACCTTC	CASSDTDRLDGYTF	TRBV6-4	TRBD1	TRBJ1-2	-
TGTGCCAGTAGTCTAAACAGGGGGACTAACTATGGCTACACCTTC	CASSLNRGTNYGYTF	TRBV19	TRBD1	TRBJ1-2	-
TGTGCCAGCAGCTTTCACGACAGGGAAAGTGGCTACACCTTC	CASSFHDRESGYTF	TRBV7-9	TRBD1	TRBJ1-2	-
TGTGCCAGCAGCCCCCAGGGATTCGGCACCGGGGAGCTGTTTTTT	CASSPQGFGTGELFF	TRBV7-3	-	TRBJ2-2	once
TGTGCCAGCAGCGTAGAAGCGGGAGGTCCCTACGAGCAGTACTTC	CASSVEAGGPYEQYF	TRBV9	TRBD2	TRBJ2-7	-
TGTGCCTGGAGTGTACTTGTGACCCAGTACTTC	CAWSVLVTQYF	TRBV30	-	TRBJ2-5	-
TGTGCCAGCAGCCATCCCCAGGGGTCCTATGGCTACACCTTC	CASSHPQGSYGYTF	TRBV4-2	-	TRBJ1-2	-
TGCGCCAGCAGCGTGGGACAGAGCTCTGGGGCCAACGTCCTGACTTTC	CASSVGQSSGANVLTF	TRBV5-1	TRBD1	TRBJ2-6	-
TGCGCCTACGGGCGGGGTTGGACCTACGAGCAGTACTTC	CAYGRGWTYEQYF	TRBV4-1	-	TRBJ2-7	-
TGTGCCTGTACTTGGGGCGGCACTGAAGCTTTCTTT	CACTWGGTEAFF	TRBV30	-	TRBJ1-1	-
TGTGCCAGCAGCCGGACTAGCGGGACCTACAATGAGCAGTTCTTC	CASSRTSGTYNEQFF	TRBV13	TRBD2	TRBJ2-1	-
TGTGCCAGCAGGACCGGGACAGGGGATGAAAAACTGTTTTTT	CASRTGTGDEKLFF	TRBV2	TRBD1	TRBJ1-4	-
TGTGCCAGCAGTCGAGACAGGGTCAATTCACCCCTCCACTTT	CASSRDRVNSPLHF	TRBV6-5	TRBD1	TRBJ1-6	-
TGTGCCAGCAGCTTACACCCTAGCGGGGATTACGGTACGCAGTATTTT	CASSLHPSGDYGTQYF	TRBV7-3	TRBD2	TRBJ2-3	few
TGTGCCAGCAGGTGGACATGGGGTGAGCAGTTCTTC	CASRWTWGEQFF	TRBV14	-	TRBJ2-1	-
TGCGCCAGCAGCCAAGTTCATTATGGCTACACCTTC	CASSQVHYGYTF	TRBV4-1	-	TRBJ1-2	-
TGTGCCAGTAGAGTGGCAGGCTCCCAAGAGACCCAGTACTTC	CASRVAGSQETQYF	TRBV19	-	TRBJ2-5	-
TGCGCCAGCAGTGATTTGGGCCAGCCCCAGCATTTT	CASSDLGQPQHF	TRBV10-2	-	TRBJ1-5	-
TGCGCCAGCAGCCAAGATACACGAACAGGGGGCTGGGAGACCCAGTACTTC	CASSQDTRTGGWETQYF	TRBV4-1	TRBD1	TRBJ2-5	-
TGTGCCAGCAGTGAATGGGGGGGGCACTATGGCTACACCTTC	CASSEWGGHYGYTF	TRBV25-1	-	TRBJ1-2	few
TGTGCCAGCAGCTTAGTTAGCGGTAACTACAATGAGCAGTTCTTC	CASSLVSGNYNEQFF	TRBV7-6	-	TRBJ2-1	-
TGTGCCGGGCTTAAAGTAATAGAAAGCTACGAGCAGTACTTC	CAGLKVIESYEQYF	TRBV25-1	-	TRBJ2-7	few
TGTGCCAGTAGTATTACCCAGGGGAAGGGCTACACCTTC	CASSITQGKGYTF	TRBV19	-	TRBJ1-2	-
TGTGCCAGCAGCTTCGGGACAGGGAGCTATGGCTACACCTTC	CASSFGTGSYGYTF	TRBV5-6	TRBD1	TRBJ1-2	few
TGTGCCAGCAGCTCGACATTTAACTATGGCTACACCTTC	CASSSTFNYGYTF	TRBV7-2	-	TRBJ1-2	-
TGTGCCAGCAGCCTGGGACTTGGCTATGGCTACACCTTC	CASSLGLGYGYTF	TRBV7-3	-	TRBJ1-2	-
TGTGCCAGCAGCTTTGGAGGGGGCATTGCGGGTGGCTACACCTTC	CASSFGGGIAGGYTF	TRBV5-6	TRBD1	TRBJ1-2	-
TGTGCCACCAGCGGTCACAGGGGTCTCACAGATACGCAGTATTTT	CATSGHRGLTDTQYF	TRBV15	TRBD1	TRBJ2-3	few
TGTGCCAGCAGGACCTCAGGGACCTACGAGCAGTACTTC	CASRTSGTYEQYF	TRBV6-1	-	TRBJ2-7	-
TGTGCCAGCAGTGAACAGACATATCAGCCCCAGCATTTT	CASSEQTYQPQHF	TRBV6-1	-	TRBJ1-5	-
TGTGCCAGCACCCCAGGGCGACCCTCTGGGGCCAACGTCCTGACTTTC	CASTPGRPSGANVLTF	TRBV7-3	-	TRBJ2-6	-
TGTGCCAGCAGCGCTTCGTCCCCAGATACGCAGTATTTT	CASSASSPDTQYF	TRBV9	-	TRBJ2-3	-
TGTGCTAGTGGATCTTTAAAGGGCAGGGAGTGTTTTGTAGCGGACGAGCAGTACTTC	CASGSLKGRECFVADEQYF	TRBV12-5	-	TRBJ2-7	-
TGCAGTGCTAGTAGGAACACTGAAGCTTTCTTT	CSASRNTEAFF	TRBV20-1	-	TRBJ1-1	-
TGTGCCAGCAGCTTAACCCCGGACAGGGGAGGCACAGATACGCAGTATTTT	CASSLTPDRGGTDTQYF	TRBV7-3	TRBD1	TRBJ2-3	-
TGTGCCAGCAGTGACGACAGGGGGGAGGGTCAGCCCCAGCATTTT	CASSDDRGEGQPQHF	TRBV25-1	TRBD1	TRBJ1-5	-
TGTGCCAGCAGTTACTCGAGGGCTAGCGGCTACACCTTC	CASSYSRASGYTF	TRBV6-5	-	TRBJ1-2	-
TGTGCCAGTACCAGGGAAACTAATGAAAAACTGTTTTTT	CASTRETNEKLFF	TRBV2	-	TRBJ1-4	-
TGTGCCAGCAGCGTTGGACAGGGGGCTGCCAATGAGCAGTTCTTC	CASSVGQGAANEQFF	TRBV9	TRBD1	TRBJ2-1	-
TGCGCCAGCACCCCCGGGACAGGGATGAACACTGAAGCTTTCTTT	CASTPGTGMNTEAFF	TRBV5-1	TRBD1	TRBJ1-1	-
TGTGCCAGCAGCAAAGGTGGGCAGGGAGGCTCTGGAAACACCATATATTTT	CASSKGGQGGSGNTIYF	TRBV21-1	-	TRBJ1-3	-
TGTGCCTACGGGGAGGCTGGAAACACCATATATTTT	CAYGEAGNTIYF	TRBV30	-	TRBJ1-3	once
TGTGCCAGCAGTTTCAGGGGGGAGACCCAGTACTTC	CASSFRGETQYF	TRBV27	TRBD1	TRBJ2-5	few
TGTGCCAGCAGTTTAGTGTTGCCTTCGCCGGGAACTAATGAAAAACTGTTTTTT	CASSLVLPSPGTNEKLFF	TRBV27	-	TRBJ1-4	-